This TCR beta chain was identified in a study of response to subunit inactivated influenza vaccine. The sample holds a few counts of this clonotype. Its matching antigen is unknown. This CDR3 region has 15 residues. With 5 bases clipped from V and 8 bases from J, the junction kept 12 bases outside the gene matches. Using its own MiXCR run on the RT-PCR reads, TCRdb lists one record per CDR3 protein. The sample lists roughly 500,000 distinct CDR3 sequences, 16% occurring once. Study-level findings and limits: Seasonal influenza vaccination, on each occasion, was suggested by the authors to recruit few new T cells.

This clonotype was sampled from a man between 50 and 70 years old who received an inactivated influenza vaccine. The chain combines TRBV12-3 or TRBV12-4 with TRBJ1-2; 9 bases are shared with TRBD1. The source was CD4+ T cells sorted from PBMCs, collected around 25 months after vaccination. The CDR3 nucleotides read TGTGCCAGCAGTCCGACGGGACAGGGAGCTCCCGGCTACACCTTC. It translates to CASSPTGQGAPGYTF.